This T cell receptor (beta chain) was recovered during a study of T cells in Graves' hyperthyroidism and ophthalmopathy. RNA transcripts gave rise to amplified TCR beta CDR3 regions. HTBI primers were used for first-round RT-PCR of the TCR CDR3. One entry per CDR3 protein results from TCRdb running MiXCR on the multiplex PCR reads. The sample contains roughly 500,000 distinct CDR3 sequences, about 43% of which appear only once. The table lists this clonotype with a count of one. A much larger clone lies one base from this, so it may be a read error. Source material: peripheral blood or thyroid tissue (not recorded which). The TCR was taken from an adult woman with Graves' disease, either hyperthyroidism or ophthalmopathy (not recorded which).

As DNA, the CDR3 is TGTGCCAGCACCACCGTAGCGGGAGATGTAGAGACCCAGTACTTC. Translating gives CASTTVAGDVETQYF. V gene TRBV5-4 combines with J gene TRBJ2-5; 9 bases map to TRBD2. V shed 6 bases, J shed 4 bases, and the junction held 10 bases outside the gene matches. Germline assignment: CDR1 SGHNT and CDR2 YYREEE (reference sequence). The CDR3 length is 15 residues.